This T cell receptor (beta chain) was sequenced in a study of blood T cells in healthy people across ages. Study-wide results and limits: Older age coincided with a roughly linear decline in TCR beta diversity per million T cells. Nothing was known about donor CMV status, and this possibly confounded expanded clonotype changes.

Note on this clonotype: What it recognizes is unknown.

The CDR3 loop spans 14 amino acids. Germline values: CDR1 SGHKS, CDR2 YYEKEE (reference sequence). V gave up 0 bases and J gave up 3 bases, with 4 bases separating them. Alongside a J-beta primer mix, a sample-barcoded 5' primer served in a second PCR lasting about 7 to 11 cycles. TCRdb ran MiXCR on the 5' RACE reads and lists one entry per CDR3 protein. Here the sample spans some 700,000 distinct CDR3 sequences, about 40% being singletons. The chain couples TRBV5-5 to TRBJ2-6; D gene uncertain. The receptor was isolated from a woman aged 55-70 years in good health. Material: blood. CDR3 protein: CASSLGFGANVLTF. The CDR3 DNA follows: TGTGCCAGCAGCTTGGGGTTTGGGGCCAACGTCCTGACTTTC.